This T cell receptor (beta chain) was retrieved from a study of shared clonotypes between healthy human individuals. Overall study results and limits: Non-shared clonotypes had lower generation probabilities than clonotypes shared by all four sorted-subset donors. Incomplete sequencing of sorted subsets was indicated by rarefaction despite large depth.

Worth noting for this clone: What it binds is unknown.

This table comes from immunoSEQ multiplex PCR, and its TCRdb copy is limited to in-frame clones, with some not included. The data show 550,000 to 850,000 clones, roughly 72% seen once. V was clipped by 0 bases and J by 11 bases, with 17 bases between them. Germline V gives CDR1 MGHRA, CDR2 YSYEKL. CDR3 length: 15 residues. The sample taken for sequencing was memory CD4+ T cells sorted from blood. Subset here: CD45RA-negative fraction. The J gene is TRBJ1-5, the V gene TRBV4-1; D not certain. This clonotype was obtained from a woman between 25 and 40 years old in good health. CDR3 coding DNA: TGCGCCAGCAGCCAAGATCGGGCGGCCCTTCGAGCCCAGCATTTT. Protein product: CASSQDRAALRAQHF.